This T cell receptor beta chain was observed in a study of blood T cell repertoires in COVID-19. The overall study: From T cells, B-cell-depleted T cells, or PBMCs came the material, which was cDNA or gDNA.

The authors' processing: By means of reference gene primer amplification, nucleated cell counts were estimated. The protocol was immunoSEQ multiplex PCR, while the TCRdb copy is restricted to in-frame clones and leaves out a portion. The V and J calls and clone size were taken over from that table, and D and trimming were inferred from the DNA. In the table there are 150,000 to 200,000 clones, roughly four fifths of which are singletons. The CDR3 consists of 17 residues. V was pared by 1 base and J by 5 bases, with 8 bases of the junction left unmatched. Germline V gene sequence: CDR1 SGHNT, CDR2 YENEEA.

The chain couples TRBV11-3 to TRBJ2-5, with 12 bases lining up with TRBD2. The source of this sequence is a woman of 80 years or more with acute or convalescent COVID-19. Sequenced input: peripheral blood. This chain's CDR3 is CASSLGTSGNSKETQYF. In nucleotides, the CDR3 is TGTGCCAGCAGCTTAGGGACTAGCGGGAACTCAAAGGAGACCCAGTACTTC.